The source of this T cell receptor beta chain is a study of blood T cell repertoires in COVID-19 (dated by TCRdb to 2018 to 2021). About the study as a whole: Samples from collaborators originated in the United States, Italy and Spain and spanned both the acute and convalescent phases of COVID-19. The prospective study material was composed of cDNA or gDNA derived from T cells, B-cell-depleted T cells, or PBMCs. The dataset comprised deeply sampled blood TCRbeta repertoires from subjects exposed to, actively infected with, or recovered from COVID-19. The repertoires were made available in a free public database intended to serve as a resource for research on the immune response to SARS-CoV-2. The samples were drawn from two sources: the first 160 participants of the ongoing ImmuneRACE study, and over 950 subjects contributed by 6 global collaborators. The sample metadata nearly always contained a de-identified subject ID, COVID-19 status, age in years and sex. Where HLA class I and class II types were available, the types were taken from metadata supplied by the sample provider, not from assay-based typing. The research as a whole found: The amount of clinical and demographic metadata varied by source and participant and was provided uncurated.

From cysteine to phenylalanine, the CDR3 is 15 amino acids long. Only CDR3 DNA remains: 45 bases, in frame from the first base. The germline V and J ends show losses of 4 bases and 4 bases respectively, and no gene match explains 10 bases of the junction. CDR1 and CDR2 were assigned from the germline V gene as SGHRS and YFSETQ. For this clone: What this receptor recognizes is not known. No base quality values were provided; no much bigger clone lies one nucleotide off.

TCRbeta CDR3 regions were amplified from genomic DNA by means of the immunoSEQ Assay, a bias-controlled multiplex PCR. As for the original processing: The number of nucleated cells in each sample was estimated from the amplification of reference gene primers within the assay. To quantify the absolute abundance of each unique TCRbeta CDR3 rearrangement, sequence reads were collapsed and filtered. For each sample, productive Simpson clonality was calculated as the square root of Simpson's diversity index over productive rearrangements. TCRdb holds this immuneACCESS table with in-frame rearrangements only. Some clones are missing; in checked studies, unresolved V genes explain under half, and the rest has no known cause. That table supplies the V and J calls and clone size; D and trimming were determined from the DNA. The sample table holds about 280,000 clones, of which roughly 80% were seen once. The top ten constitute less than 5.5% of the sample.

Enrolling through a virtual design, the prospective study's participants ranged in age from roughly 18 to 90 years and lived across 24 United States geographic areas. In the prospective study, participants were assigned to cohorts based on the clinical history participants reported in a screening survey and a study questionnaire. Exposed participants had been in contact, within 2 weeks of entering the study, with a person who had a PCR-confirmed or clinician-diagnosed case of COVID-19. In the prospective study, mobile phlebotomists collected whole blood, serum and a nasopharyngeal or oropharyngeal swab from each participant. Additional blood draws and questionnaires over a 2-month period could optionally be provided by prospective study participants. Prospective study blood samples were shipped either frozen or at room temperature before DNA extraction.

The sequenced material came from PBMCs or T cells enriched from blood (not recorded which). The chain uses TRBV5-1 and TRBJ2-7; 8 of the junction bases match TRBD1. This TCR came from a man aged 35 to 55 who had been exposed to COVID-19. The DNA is TGCGCCAGCAGCCTTGATCAGGGGGCAGAATACGAGCAGTACTTC. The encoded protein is CASSLDQGAEYEQYF.